The source of this TCR beta chain is a study of cytomegalovirus exposure and HLA in healthy donors listed by TCRdb under 2017. Background on the whole study: An earlier analysis of a few hundred of the donors reported around 280 Gb of sequence data and 90 million to 120 million unique TCR beta sequences obtained from approximately 180 million T cells. Alongside the repertoire data, information on donor age, sex, ethnicity and CMV serostatus was compiled. An earlier analysis of 587 of the donors used high-throughput TCR beta sequencing to judge whether each TCR beta V gene segment behaved as functional or pseudogenic. Both class I and class II loci were covered by HLA typing, at four-digit resolution. A later analysis re-analyzed previously published TCR beta repertoires from 500 to 700 donors and added high-resolution HLA genotyping to study TCR occurrence patterns. Among several hundred genotyped donors of the cohort, an average of roughly 230,000 unique TCR beta nucleotide sequences was sequenced per donor, of which about 18% were non-productive. Typing coverage varied by locus: 629-630 donors for A, B, C, DRB1 and DQB1; roughly 510 for DQA1; over 600 for DPA1; around 450 for DPB1. In addition to the first cohort of approximately 670 subjects, a separate validation cohort of around 110 different subjects was used. All discovery cohort repertoires had been generated using a single sequencing platform. The study aimed to test whether signatures of past pathogen exposure could be identified by cataloging public T cell receptors. Using immunosequencing, the study profiled T cell repertoires from about 620 subjects and related those repertoires to cytomegalovirus serostatus. Of the approximately 370 genotyped donors, over 80% were placed in the genetic ancestry cluster associated with self-reported Caucasian donors. A later genetic analysis used genome-wide SNP genotypes for about 60% of the roughly 700 donors, treating that subset as a discovery cohort. Rather than using new phenotypic data, the later analysis identified candidate immune exposures from TCR beta sequences and from how often those sequences occurred across donors. Approximately 310 gigabases of sequencing data and 91 million or so unique TCR sequences made up an early release that covered 640 HLA-typed donors. High-throughput TCR immunosequencing, statistical association of individual TCRs with disease status, and machine learning were combined to predict cytomegalovirus infection status. Because of strong linkage in the cohort, roughly five DR-DQ haplotypes were treated as single units for association and clustering.

General conclusions and limits of the study: The authors suggested that the approach could potentially be generalized to other disease states and immunological phenotypes. A total of around 150 TCR beta chains were listed by the study as associated with cytomegalovirus. CMV serostatus was the only immune exposure information available for the cohort. Approximately 16 rarely observed V segments, including chromosome 9 orphons, were excluded from the earlier analysis of 550 to 700 of the donors because counts were too low. Roughly uniform sequencing depth across donors was assumed in presence/absence analyses, although this assumption may not hold. Some IMGT-functional V segments, including TRBV6-2 and TRBV6-3, could not be told apart with the 87-base-pair reads, so those segments were excluded. In a later analysis, HLA-associated TCR beta chains were found to be more clonally expanded and to have lower generation probabilities than equally common non-associated chains. According to a later analysis, most CMV-associated TCR beta chains appeared to be HLA-restricted, and the HLA associations seemed to be driven largely by CMV exposure. Across donors, most TCR sequences were observed very rarely, whereas some public TCRs were present in many individuals. A further reported finding was that TCR beta sequences accurately predicted the HLA-A and HLA-B alleles for most subjects in the first cohort. In a later analysis, the rate of TCR association differed among HLA loci, with DRB1 alleles having the most associated TCRs and HLA-C alleles having the fewest. The cohort was sequenced for TCR beta chains only, and without alpha or paired-chain data the features that could be detected were limited. Specific HLA alleles were associated with over 15,000 TCR beta sequences at a false discovery rate of 0.05 in a later analysis. The sequencing pipeline was judged likely to have produced a cluster of highly shared sequence variants as a technical artifact. Linkage disequilibrium might explain the correlated functional status among segregating V segments, but an unknown experimental factor could not be excluded. A later genetic analysis reported fewer N-insertions in productive TCRs among donors in an Asian-associated ancestry cluster than the roughly 650-donor mean. Assigning TCR associations to individual alleles was difficult when HLA alleles, especially DR and DQ, strongly co-occurred. In vitro tests confirmed that three of the cytomegalovirus-associated TCR beta chains recognize cytomegalovirus antigens. In both the original and validation cohorts, the classifier was reported to diagnose cytomegalovirus status with high specificity and sensitivity. Several of the top co-occurrence clusters appeared to be linked to parvovirus B19, influenza, CMV and Epstein-Barr virus, according to a later analysis. An earlier analysis of around 600 of the donors showed that most TCR beta V segments appeared in productive rearrangements either about 90% or about 30% of the time, which broadly matched IMGT annotations. V-gene and J-gene trimming of TCR beta chains was associated with a missense DCLRE1C variant in a later genetic analysis, and the association was replicated in an independent cohort. Because HLA typing was unavailable for some donors at each locus, only the typed subset was used in association tests.

The library was obtained by the immunoSEQ multiplex PCR assay. The multiplex PCR relied on a mix of 60 forward primers for TCR Vbeta segments and 13 reverse primers for TCR Jbeta segments. Amplification of the CDR3 region of rearranged TCR beta genes was performed with a multiplex PCR assay on genomic DNA. On the Illumina HiSeq System, the amplified TCR beta libraries were sequenced as 87-base-pair reads. The source study handled its data this way. A later analysis counted some 80 million unique TCR beta chains across the 550 to 800 repertoires, and about 10 million of these chains were shared by at least two donors. Raw reads were error-corrected and collapsed into unique sequences by a nearest-neighbor algorithm in which closely related sequences were merged to remove PCR and sequencing errors. To assign V, D and J gene segments, CDR3 sequences were aligned to IMGT reference sequences. For a sequence to be retained, a match of at least six nucleotides was required to both a V gene segment and a J gene segment. A rearrangement counted as productive if the CDR3 had no stop codons and remained in frame with V and J, and every other rearrangement counted as non-productive. Following IMGT convention, CDR3 was defined as the stretch from the second conserved V-encoded cysteine to the conserved J-encoded phenylalanine. Sequences without an unambiguous match to a single V gene segment were excluded from the earlier analysis of approximately 600 of the donors. In an earlier analysis of roughly 500 of the donors, V segments were called functional above 56.7% productive rearrangements and were called segregating when the between-donor standard deviation exceeded 5%. A statistical classification framework was built for diagnosing cytomegalovirus status from the catalog of TCR beta chain sequences. In a later analysis, V and J genes were assigned by comparing TCR nucleotide sequences against IMGT/GENE-DB human TR gene sequences. The TCRdist pipeline was used in a later analysis to assign CDR3 sequences and most-parsimonious VDJ recombination scenarios. In a later analysis, each TCR beta chain was defined by its CDR3 amino acid sequence together with its V-gene family, and reads without a unique V-gene family were excluded. A later analysis removed 592 highly shared, low-generation-probability nucleotide sequences to deal with suspected cross-contamination and a sequencing artifact. In a later analysis, a clonal expansion index for each public chain was calculated from normalized within-repertoire ranks of inferred template counts. Generation probabilities in a later analysis came from a VDJ recombination model fitted to out-of-frame rearrangements, and those results were checked against IGoR. Hypergeometric tests were used in a later analysis to score TCR-TCR, TCR-HLA and TCR-CMV co-occurrence, with a repertoire-size bias correction applied to the TCR pairs. To estimate false discovery rates, a later analysis permuted the HLA or CMV assignments 20 times. A later analysis grouped co-occurring TCRs with DBSCAN, adding TCRdist sequence similarity when clustering within HLA-allele-positive subsets. Repertoires with fewer than 30,000 or more than 120,000 public chains were left out of co-occurrence clustering, as were four to six repertoires with anomalous nucleotide sharing. TCRdb holds this immuneACCESS table with in-frame rearrangements only. Some clones are missing; in checked studies, unresolved V genes explain under half, and the rest has no known cause. For V, J and clone size, that table is used; D and trimming come from the DNA. This sample comprises about 180,000 clones, 80% to 90% of them detected only once. The ten largest make up 4% to 6% of the sample.

As to this clone: Its antigen remains unidentified. No base quality values were provided; no much bigger clone lies one nucleotide off.

In total, approximately 610 healthy bone marrow donors made up the cohort. At the time of sampling, every cohort member was nominally healthy, though immune exposures that went unrecorded were likely present. The donor tested CMV seropositive and was one of the 289 seropositive cohort members. A peripheral blood sample was provided by each donor, and peripheral blood mononuclear cells were used for TCR beta sequencing. Genomic DNA was extracted from the blood cell samples with the Qiagen DNeasy Blood Extraction Kit. V and J are truncated by 0 bases and 5 bases respectively, leaving an intervening sequence of 11 bases. From the cysteine through the phenylalanine, the CDR3 covers 14 amino acids. Just the 42-base CDR3 DNA is kept, in frame starting at base 1. The germline V gene yields SGHRS for CDR1 and YFSETQ for CDR2.

The material sequenced was PBMCs. The V gene is TRBV5-1 and the J gene is TRBJ1-1; possibly the D gene is TRBD1, per 5 matching bases. This TCR derives from a girl aged 10 to 17 in good health and CMV-seropositive. The CDR3 protein: CASSLARGWTEAFF. The nucleotide sequence reads as follows: TGCGCCAGCAGCTTGGCTCGGGGGTGGACTGAAGCTTTCTTT.